The 4 T cell receptor beta chains reported below all come from one sample, sequenced in a study of tumor and adjacent non-tumor tissue in lung cancer. No cell sorting was done before RNA was extracted from the tissue. The library came from three nested PCR rounds adapted from ARM-PCR protocols. Using its own MiXCR run on the multiplex PCR reads, TCRdb lists one record per CDR3 protein. The table includes 68,000 or so distinct CDR3 sequences, just under 60% detected once. The material sequenced was lung tumor tissue. The receptors come from a man between 50 and 59 years old with non-small cell lung cancer.

With regard to this clonotype: This may arise from a read error, as a much more abundant clone is one base away. This rearrangement joins TRBV12-3 or TRBV12-4 to TRBJ1-5; 8 positions match TRBD1. The V gene end was trimmed by 5 bases and the J gene end by 6 bases; junction bases not matched to a gene: 6. The CDR3 length is 14 residues. The CDR3 here is CASSPWTGIQPQHF. Here the CDR3 DNA reads TGTGCCAGCAGTCCCTGGACAGGGATTCAGCCCCAGCATTTT.

This chain uses TRBV30 with TRBJ2-1, with unresolved D. Germline CDR1 is GTSNPN and CDR2 is SVGIG (reference sequence). CDR3 size: 15 residues. Trimming cost V 0 bases and J 7 bases, with 16 bases left between them. In nucleotides, the CDR3 is TGTGCCTGGAGTGTAGGTGGACCAATCAGGAATGAGCAGTTCTTC. Protein sequence: CAWSVGGPIRNEQFF. Full variable domain (remainder filled in from reference TRBV30 and TRBJ2-1): SQTIHQWPATLVQPVGSPLSLECTVEGTSNPNLYWYRQAAGRGLQLLFYSVGIGQISSEVPQNLSASRPQDRQFILSSKKLLLSDSGFYLCAWSVGGPIRNEQFFGPGTRLTVL.

This clonotype has more than one count but fewer than ten. It is likely a read error, because the conserved phenylalanine at the end of the CDR3 is missing. The limits of the CDR3 on the DNA are not certain, so only TCRdb's listed CDR3 is given. This chain joins TRBV28 and TRBJ1-3; TRBD1, the table's D call, was not compared with the DNA. The germline gives CDR1 MDHEN, CDR2 SYDVKM. The CDR3 contains 15 residues when both ends are counted. CDR3 in amino acids: CASRAGTASGNTIYI.

As to this clonotype: A much more abundant neighbour one base away suggests this may be a read error. The chain links TRBV12-3 or TRBV12-4 to TRBJ2-3; 16 bases map to TRBD2. CDR3 length: 18 amino acids. CDR3 DNA sequence: TGTGCCAGCAGTTCGCCGGGACTAGCGGGGGGGCTGTCAGATACGCAGTGTTTT. Translation: CASSSPGLAGGLSDTQCF.